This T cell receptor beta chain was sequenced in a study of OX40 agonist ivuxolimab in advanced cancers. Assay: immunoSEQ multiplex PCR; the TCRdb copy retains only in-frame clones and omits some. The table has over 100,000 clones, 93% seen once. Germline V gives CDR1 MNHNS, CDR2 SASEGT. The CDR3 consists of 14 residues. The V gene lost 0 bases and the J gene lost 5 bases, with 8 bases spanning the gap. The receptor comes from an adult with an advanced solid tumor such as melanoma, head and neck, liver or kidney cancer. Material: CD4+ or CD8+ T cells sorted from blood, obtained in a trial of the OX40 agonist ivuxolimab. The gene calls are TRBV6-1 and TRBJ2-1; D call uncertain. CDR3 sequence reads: CASSEASRHNEQFF. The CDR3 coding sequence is TGTGCCAGCAGTGAAGCATCCAGACACAATGAGCAGTTCTTC.